Described below is a single TCR beta chain sequence and its context. Its cognate antigen is unknown. The data were taken from a study of shared clonotypes between healthy human individuals. Study-level results: What rarefaction showed was incomplete sorted-subset sequencing despite large depth. Sharing of clonotypes among donors was expected to vary with sequencing depth. The study sampled only blood, and tissue repertoires likely differ.

TCRdb's table, derived via immunoSEQ multiplex PCR, lists solely in-frame clones and lacks some. The sample has 2 million to 2.5 million clones, over 85% seen once; the top ten hold about 0.38%. The sequenced sample consisted of naive CD4+ T cells from PBMCs. Noted subset: CD45RA+ positively selected. This receptor was obtained from a man aged 18 to 29 in good health. Some clones in this sample may be carry-over from other donors' samples.

The CDR3 DNA sequence: TGTGCCAGCAGCTTGGAGGCCAGTAACACTGAAGCTTTCTTT. Protein sequence: CASSLEASNTEAFF. The chain employs TRBV5-4 and TRBJ1-1, with D unclear. Germline CDR1 and CDR2: SGHNT and YYREEE (reference sequence). V was pared by 0 bases and J by 2 bases, with 8 bases between. The CDR3 covers 14 residues.